This TCR beta chain was captured in a study of T cells in Graves' hyperthyroidism and ophthalmopathy. Turning to the study itself: Staff took peripheral blood when the initial diagnosis was made, before any treatment began.

Overall study findings and caveats: Median prediction lead before ophthalmopathy onset was 5 to 7 months with the model.

This clonotype has a count of ten or more. As yet, its antigen is unknown. Authors of the study amplified TCR beta CDR3 regions from RNA transcripts. An initial round of RT-PCR targeting the TCR CDR3 relied on the HTBI primer set. TCRdb ran MiXCR on the multiplex PCR reads and lists one entry per CDR3 protein. The sample lists hundreds of thousands of distinct CDR3 sequences; 12% to 15% were seen once. Patients showing uncontrolled infection, other autoimmune disease, pregnancy or lactation were ineligible. The receptor was isolated from a woman aged 18 to 35 with Graves' hyperthyroidism. The sample consisted of blood.

The CDR3 nucleotides read TGTGCCAGCAGCTTAGTTGGCTCCTCAATGCCGTCCGCCCAGTACTTC. It encodes CASSLVGSSMPSAQYF. The V and J genes are TRBV11-2 and TRBJ2-5; D unclear. V gave up 1 base and J gave up 9 bases, with 21 bases separating them. This CDR3 has 16 amino acids. The germline gives CDR1 SGHAT, CDR2 FQNNGV. The full variable domain, its missing parts supplied by reference TRBV11-2 and TRBJ2-5, is EAGVAQSPRYKIIEKRQSVAFWCNPISGHATLYWYQQILGQGPKLLIQFQNNGVVDDSQLPKDRFSAERLKGVDSTLKIQPAKLEDSAVYLCASSLVGSSMPSAQYFGPGTRLLVL.